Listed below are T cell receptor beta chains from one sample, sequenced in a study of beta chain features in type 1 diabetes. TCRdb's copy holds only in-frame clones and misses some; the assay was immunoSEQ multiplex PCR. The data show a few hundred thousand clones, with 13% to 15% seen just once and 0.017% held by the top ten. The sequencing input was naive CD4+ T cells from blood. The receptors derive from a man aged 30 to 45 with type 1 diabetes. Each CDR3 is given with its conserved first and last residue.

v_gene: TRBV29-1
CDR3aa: CSVGTGVGYEQYF

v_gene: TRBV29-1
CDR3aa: CSGEYGLAGEGEQFF

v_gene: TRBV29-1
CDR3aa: CSVSGGSHYEQYF

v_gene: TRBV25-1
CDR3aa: CASSGLAYEQYF

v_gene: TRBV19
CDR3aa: CASSRGTASSYEQYF

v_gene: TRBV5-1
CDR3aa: CASKDSSAYEQYF

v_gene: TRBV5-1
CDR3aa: CASSLRGDGTDTQYF

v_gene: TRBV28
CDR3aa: CASSPTSFETQYF

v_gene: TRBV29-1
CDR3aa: CSATSGSYNEQFF

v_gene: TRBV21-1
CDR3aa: CASYRRTSGPDEQFF

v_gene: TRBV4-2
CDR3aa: CASSLTGTSFTGELFF

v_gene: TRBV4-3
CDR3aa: CASSLTGTVKETQYF

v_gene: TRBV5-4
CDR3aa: CASSRGQGGGEQYF

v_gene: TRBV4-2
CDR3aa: CASSQEGGTGTYEQYF

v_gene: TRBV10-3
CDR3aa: CAISEENGTSGRRKTQYF

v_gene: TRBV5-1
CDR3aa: CASSLTAGTSGSYEQYF

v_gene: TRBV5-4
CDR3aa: CASSRSPGQGINQPQHF

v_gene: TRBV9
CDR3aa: CASSPRQTYNEQFF

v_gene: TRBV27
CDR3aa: CASSLTGPKTQYF

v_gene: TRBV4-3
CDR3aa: CASSQDGSGYNEQFF

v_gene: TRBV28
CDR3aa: CASSFLGRTEAFF

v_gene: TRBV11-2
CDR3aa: CASSLGLEPQETQYF

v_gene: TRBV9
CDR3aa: CASSVLAGGPSTGELFF

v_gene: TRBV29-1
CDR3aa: CSVEARREQYF

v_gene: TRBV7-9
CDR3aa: CASSLEGATSAGTQYF